The source of this TCR beta chain is a study of identical twins. Findings and caveats of the study: Models underestimated out-of-frame TCR alpha sharing in monozygotic twins. Beta clonotypes that were abundant in cord blood contained fewer insertions, a pattern absent from memory repertoires.

A universal primer site arose from template switching, and cDNA bore unique molecular identifiers. TCRdb itself ran the 5' RACE reads through MiXCR, one entry per CDR3 protein. Among around 570,000 distinct CDR3 sequences listed, approximately 9.6% were seen once. This clonotype came up many times. The target antigen is unknown. V trimming: 4 bases; J trimming: 4 bases; junction bases outside the gene matches: 7. This CDR3 region has 15 residues. Germline-derived CDR1 and CDR2 are MGHDK and SYGVNS. The data also belong to a second study, concerning yellow fever vaccine responses in identical twins. That publication notes: In identical twins, vaccine T cell responses appeared partly shared and partly individual.

This clonotype was obtained from a woman aged 18-29 years in good health. The chain recombines TRBV25-1 with TRBJ2-3; 8 nucleotides align to TRBD1. The material sequenced was PBMCs. The CDR3 nucleotides read TGTGCCAGCAGTGGCTCCCCGACAGGGGCAGATACGCAGTATTTT. Translating it yields CASSGSPTGADTQYF.